This T cell receptor beta chain came from a study of STAT5B mutations in CD4+ large granular lymphocyte leukemia. For the study at large: Among healthy donors, a particular HLA allele went with more CDR3 'QG' motifs.

The assay was run at survey level. Sequenced by immunoSEQ multiplex PCR; TCRdb stores in-frame clones only, minus some. The sample includes around 29,000 clones, around 85% of them seen just once. With regard to this clone: Its target is unknown.

Findings and caveats of the study: Compared with healthy controls (2/35), patient top clones favored TRBV06 (8/27). Data were not HLA-matched across samples.

The CDR3 consists of 16 residues. V trimming: 4 bases; J trimming: 0 bases; junction bases outside the gene matches: 6. CDR1 is MRHNA, CDR2 SNTAGT, per germline. The source material was CD4+ T cells from blood buffy coats. The chain is built from TRBV6-4 and TRBJ2-1; 7 bases align to TRBD1. The sequence was collected from a human donor in good health. The chain's CDR3 is CASSALTGSSYNEQFF. The CDR3 DNA reads TGTGCCAGCAGTGCGTTGACAGGGAGCTCCTACAATGAGCAGTTCTTC.